This is a list of T cell receptor beta chains from one sample in a study of regulatory T cells in long-lasting Graves disease. TCRdb recomputed calls from the multiplex PCR reads with MiXCR, one row per CDR3 protein. The table records some 370,000 distinct CDR3 sequences, around 11% of them present only once. This sample also belongs to another study, concerning T cells in Graves' hyperthyroidism and ophthalmopathy.

The source material was peripheral blood mononuclear cells (PBMCs), sampled at new diagnosis, from a patient treated with antithyroid drugs. These receptors came from a young woman with Graves disease. CDR3s include the opening cysteine and the closing phenylalanine or tryptophan. The D gene is left open where the match is weak. Clone size is shown for a subset of rows, as once, few, many or a class of expanded clone.

size: many
V: TRBV20-1
J: TRBJ2-1
D: NA
DNA: TGCAGTGCTAGGGCCTTGCGGTCCTACAATGAGCAGTTCTTC
CDR3: CSARALRSYNEQFF

size: many
V: TRBV5-1
J: TRBJ1-1
D: TRBD1
DNA: TGCGCCAGCAGCTGGCCCTCACAGGGGGGCAACACTGAAGCTTTCTTT
CDR3: CASSWPSQGGNTEAFF

size: NA
V: TRBV10-3
J: TRBJ2-1
D: TRBD2
DNA: TGTGCCATCAGAGGTAGCGGGAGTCGGGAGGGGCAGTTCTTC
CDR3: CAIRGSGSREGQFF

size: many
V: TRBV7-3
J: TRBJ2-7
D: NA
DNA: TGTGCCAGCAGCTTAACTGCGGCGGACTACGAGCAGTACTTC
CDR3: CASSLTAADYEQYF

size: once
V: TRBV5-6
J: TRBJ2-3
D: NA
DNA: TGTGCCAGCACCTTGGGGGGCCCTAGCACAGATACGCAGTATTTT
CDR3: CASTLGGPSTDTQYF

size: many
V: TRBV6-2/TRBV6-3
J: TRBJ2-1
D: NA
DNA: TGTGCCAGCAGAATACTCGGACAGTTAACAGACAATGAGCAGTTCTTC
CDR3: CASRILGQLTDNEQFF

size: NA
V: TRBV29-1
J: TRBJ1-1
D: NA
DNA: TGCAGCGTTCAGTTAAGGGGCGGGGGCGCGGCTGAAGCTTTCTTT
CDR3: CSVQLRGGGAAEAFF

size: many
V: TRBV7-9
J: TRBJ2-2
D: TRBD1
DNA: TGTGCCAGCAGACCAGGACAGGGGCGGAACACCGGGGAGCTGTTTTTT
CDR3: CASRPGQGRNTGELFF

size: NA
V: TRBV7-3
J: TRBJ2-2
D: TRBD1
DNA: TGTGCCAGCAGCCTAGACAGGGGAGTCGGGGAGCTGTTTTTT
CDR3: CASSLDRGVGELFF

size: NA
V: TRBV10-1
J: TRBJ2-7
D: NA
DNA: TGCGCCAGCAGTACACCACGGACAGCCAAAGAATTC
CDR3: CASSTPRTAKEF

size: many
V: TRBV27
J: TRBJ1-5
D: NA
DNA: TGTGCCAGCAGTTTAATATACGGCAATCAGCCCCAGCATTTT
CDR3: CASSLIYGNQPQHF

size: many
V: TRBV6-5
J: TRBJ1-2
D: NA
DNA: TGTGCCAGCAGTTACGAGGGTGCGGACGGCTACACCTTC
CDR3: CASSYEGADGYTF

size: many
V: TRBV7-2
J: TRBJ2-1
D: TRBD2
DNA: TGTGCCAGCAGCTTATATAGACTAGCGGGTAGCTCCTACAATGAGCAGTTCTTC
CDR3: CASSLYRLAGSSYNEQFF

size: NA
V: TRBV19
J: TRBJ1-5
D: NA
DNA: TGTGCCAGTACAGGGGTCGTGGTAAATCAGCCCCAGCATTTT
CDR3: CASTGVVVNQPQHF

size: NA
V: TRBV29-1
J: TRBJ1-1
D: NA
DNA: TGCAGCGGACCTCACCGGGGACAACGTATTTCAATGAACACTGAAGCTTTCTTT
CDR3: CSGPHRGQRISMNTEAFF

size: NA
V: TRBV25-1
J: TRBJ2-3
D: NA
DNA: TGTGCCAGCAGTGAAGACCCTTTCGGGGTAGATACGCAGTATTTT
CDR3: CASSEDPFGVDTQYF

size: few
V: TRBV6-1
J: TRBJ1-2
D: NA
DNA: TGTGCCAGCAGTGAAAGCCTCCCCCGGGACTACTATGGCTACACCTTC
CDR3: CASSESLPRDYYGYTF

size: NA
V: TRBV6-7
J: TRBJ2-6
D: NA
DNA: TGTGCCAGCAGTTACAGCGAAGGGGGAGCTGGGGCCAACGTCCTGACTTTC
CDR3: CASSYSEGGAGANVLTF

size: many
V: TRBV20-1
J: TRBJ1-4
D: TRBD1
DNA: TGCAGTGCTACAGGGGGCGCGACTAATGAAAAACTGTTTTTT
CDR3: CSATGGATNEKLFF

size: many
V: TRBV20-1
J: TRBJ2-1
D: NA
DNA: TGCAGTGCTAGATGGGGTGGGAGGTACTACAATGAGCAGTTCTTC
CDR3: CSARWGGRYYNEQFF

size: NA
V: TRBV4-3
J: TRBJ1-1
D: NA
DNA: TGCGCCAGCAGCCAAGAAGTAGCAGAGACGACTGAAGCTTTCTTT
CDR3: CASSQEVAETTEAFF

size: few
V: TRBV7-2
J: TRBJ2-1
D: NA
DNA: TGTGCCAGCAGCCGAGGAGACGGCCGCCCATATTCCACCTACGATGAGCAGTTCTTC
CDR3: CASSRGDGRPYSTYDEQFF

size: few
V: TRBV24-1
J: TRBJ2-2
D: NA
DNA: TGTGCCACCAGTGATTTCGGGGGTGGCGGACACACCGGGGAGCTGTTTTTT
CDR3: CATSDFGGGGHTGELFF

size: NA
V: TRBV4-3
J: TRBJ2-7
D: TRBD1
DNA: TGCGCCAGCAGCCCAGGGCCGGACAGGGTCCAATACGAGCAGTACTTC
CDR3: CASSPGPDRVQYEQYF

size: many
V: TRBV6-1
J: TRBJ2-1
D: TRBD1
DNA: TGTGCCAGCAGTGCCGGACAGGGGGAACCCCGGGGTGAGCAGTTCTTC
CDR3: CASSAGQGEPRGEQFF

size: many
V: TRBV5-1
J: TRBJ2-5
D: TRBD1
DNA: TGCGCCAGCAGGACAGGGTCGTTCGGCGAGACCCAGTACTTC
CDR3: CASRTGSFGETQYF

size: many
V: TRBV7-8
J: TRBJ1-1
D: NA
DNA: TGTGCCAGCAGCGTACGACAGCGAGGGGGGTCTGAAGCTTTCTTT
CDR3: CASSVRQRGGSEAFF

size: many
V: TRBV2
J: TRBJ1-2
D: NA
DNA: TGTGCCACCTCAAGACAGGTAGCTAACTATGGCTACACCTTC
CDR3: CATSRQVANYGYTF

size: few
V: TRBV6-1
J: TRBJ2-1
D: TRBD2
DNA: TGTGCCAGTTTAGCGGGAGGGCGCACTGAGCAGTTCTTC
CDR3: CASLAGGRTEQFF

size: many
V: TRBV20-1
J: TRBJ2-3
D: NA
DNA: TGCAGTGCTAGAGATTCGGGAATGAATACGCAGTATTTT
CDR3: CSARDSGMNTQYF

size: few
V: TRBV12-3/TRBV12-4
J: TRBJ2-3
D: NA
DNA: TGTGCCAGCAGCCCCCAGGGGCGGGGGACAGATACGCAGTATTTT
CDR3: CASSPQGRGTDTQYF

size: many
V: TRBV11-2
J: TRBJ2-2
D: TRBD2
DNA: TGTGCCAGCAGCCCCGACTGGGCGGGGGGGGTTAGAGACGGGGAGCTGTTTTTT
CDR3: CASSPDWAGGVRDGELFF

size: NA
V: TRBV19
J: TRBJ2-3
D: TRBD2
DNA: TGTGCCAGTAGTCGGACTAGCGGTCGTACAGATACGCAGTATTTT
CDR3: CASSRTSGRTDTQYF

size: NA
V: TRBV5-1
J: TRBJ2-2
D: NA
DNA: TGCGCCAGCAGCTTGGGTATCGCCGGGGAGCTGTTTTTT
CDR3: CASSLGIAGELFF

size: many
V: TRBV18
J: TRBJ2-1
D: TRBD2
DNA: TGTGCCAGCTCACCACTCTCTAGCGGGGGGTATGGTGAGCAGTTCTTC
CDR3: CASSPLSSGGYGEQFF

size: few
V: TRBV12-3/TRBV12-4
J: TRBJ1-6
D: NA
DNA: TGTGCCAGCAGTTCCGACGGGGGGTATAATTCACCCCTCCACTTT
CDR3: CASSSDGGYNSPLHF

size: NA
V: TRBV29-1
J: TRBJ2-5
D: NA
DNA: TGCAGCGTTGAAGATCTTAAAGGACCGCAGTACTTC
CDR3: CSVEDLKGPQYF

size: many
V: TRBV2
J: TRBJ1-3
D: NA
DNA: TGTGCCAGCACCGGGTCCGTACACACCATATATTTT
CDR3: CASTGSVHTIYF

size: few
V: TRBV7-9
J: TRBJ2-1
D: NA
DNA: TGTGCCAGCAGCGTCTTCGGGGTCAGCTCCTACAATGAGCAGTTCTTC
CDR3: CASSVFGVSSYNEQFF

size: many
V: TRBV27
J: TRBJ2-4
D: NA
DNA: TGTGCCAGCACCGGGGGCCCTGCCAAAAACATTCAGTACTTC
CDR3: CASTGGPAKNIQYF

size: many
V: TRBV14
J: TRBJ2-2
D: NA
DNA: TGTGCCAGCAGCCCCCGACAGAACACCGGGGAGCTGTTTTTT
CDR3: CASSPRQNTGELFF

size: NA
V: TRBV11-2
J: TRBJ2-7
D: NA
DNA: TGTGCCAGCAGCCAAATAGCGGACCCCACAAACAATGAGCAGTACTTC
CDR3: CASSQIADPTNNEQYF

size: many
V: TRBV15
J: TRBJ1-1
D: NA
DNA: TGTGCCACCAGCAGAGATTTCAGCTATAGCCAAAACACTGAAGCTTTCTTT
CDR3: CATSRDFSYSQNTEAFF

size: NA
V: TRBV29-1
J: TRBJ2-7
D: TRBD2
DNA: TGCAGCGGTGGGGGGACTAGCGGGAACCCATCGGAGCAGTACTTC
CDR3: CSGGGTSGNPSEQYF

size: few
V: TRBV20-1
J: TRBJ2-1
D: NA
DNA: TGCAGTGCTACTACAGGGAGTTCCTACAATGAGCAGTTCTTC
CDR3: CSATTGSSYNEQFF

size: many
V: TRBV12-3/TRBV12-4
J: TRBJ2-1
D: TRBD2
DNA: TGTGCCAGCAGTTTGCGACTAGCGGGAGTATACAATGAGCAGTTCTTC
CDR3: CASSLRLAGVYNEQFF

size: few
V: TRBV6-1
J: TRBJ2-1
D: NA
DNA: TGTGCCAGCACTCCGGGCCCTCTTCAGGGTGAGCAGTTCTTC
CDR3: CASTPGPLQGEQFF

size: few
V: TRBV6-1
J: TRBJ2-1
D: TRBD2
DNA: TGTGCCAGCAGGGATGTGCGGGAGAACTACAATGAGCAGTTCTTC
CDR3: CASRDVRENYNEQFF

size: many
V: TRBV4-3
J: TRBJ1-2
D: NA
DNA: TGCGCCAGCAGCCAAGCGACGGATGGGAACTATGGCTACACCTTC
CDR3: CASSQATDGNYGYTF

size: many
V: TRBV12-3/TRBV12-4
J: TRBJ2-7
D: TRBD2
DNA: TGTGCCAGCAGTGACGGACTAGCGGTATACGAGCAGTACTTC
CDR3: CASSDGLAVYEQYF

size: many
V: TRBV11-1
J: TRBJ2-2
D: TRBD2
DNA: TGTGCCAGCGCCAGGGTAGCGGGGGGAGTAACGGACGCCGGGGAGCTGTTTTTT
CDR3: CASARVAGGVTDAGELFF

size: few
V: TRBV5-1
J: TRBJ2-4
D: NA
DNA: TGCGCCAGCAGCTTGGGTGCGGCGAAAAACATTCAGTACTTC
CDR3: CASSLGAAKNIQYF

size: few
V: TRBV6-1
J: TRBJ1-2
D: TRBD1
DNA: TGTGCCAGCAGTGAATCCCGGGACAGGGGGCCTCCCGTCAACTATGGCTACACCTTC
CDR3: CASSESRDRGPPVNYGYTF

size: many
V: TRBV30
J: TRBJ1-6
D: NA
DNA: TGTGCCTGGAGTTGGGGTAATTCACCCCTCCACTTT
CDR3: CAWSWGNSPLHF

size: many
V: TRBV7-6
J: TRBJ2-1
D: TRBD2
DNA: TGTGCCAGCAGCAACAATCTCGGGACTAGTTATCTCAATGAGCAGTTCTTC
CDR3: CASSNNLGTSYLNEQFF

size: NA
V: TRBV7-3
J: TRBJ2-5
D: TRBD1
DNA: TGTGCCAGCAGCTTACGCGACAGGGGCGCGGGCGAGACCCAGTACTTC
CDR3: CASSLRDRGAGETQYF

size: few
V: TRBV28
J: TRBJ2-5
D: NA
DNA: TGTGCCAGCAAACAAGGACGTCGGGACCGGAGGAAGACCCAGTACTTC
CDR3: CASKQGRRDRRKTQYF

size: NA
V: TRBV20-1
J: TRBJ2-2
D: NA
DNA: TGCAGTGCTAGAGATGTGAGGGAGTTGAGGACCGGGGAGCTGTTTTTT
CDR3: CSARDVRELRTGELFF

size: many
V: TRBV6-1
J: TRBJ1-1
D: NA
DNA: TGTGCCAGCGGGGAGATGACTGAAGCTTTCTTT
CDR3: CASGEMTEAFF

size: many
V: TRBV18
J: TRBJ2-5
D: NA
DNA: TGTGCCAGCTCACACTCCGGGCCGAGGGGGACCCAGTACTTC
CDR3: CASSHSGPRGTQYF